What follows are 25 T cell receptor beta chains derived from one specimen sequenced in a study of CD8+CD57+ T cells in acquired aplastic anemia. Profiling that covered TCR beta VDJ and CDR3 relied on genomic DNA as its template. One entry per CDR3 protein, called by TCRdb with MiXCR from the reads. The table lists around 190,000 distinct CDR3 sequences, 45% to 60% of them singletons. CD8+CD57+ cell expansion, shown by flow cytometry, had occurred in the patients selected for sequencing. The source material was sorted CD4+, CD8+, or CD8+CD57+ T cells (not recorded which) from PBMCs. These receptors originate from a human donor with aplastic anemia.

This clonotype was seen just once. The V and J genes are TRBV15 and TRBJ1-1; D unclear. The V gene lost 2 bases and the J gene lost 6 bases, with 7 bases spanning the gap. Germline V gene lookup returns CDR1 LNHNV and CDR2 YYDKDF (reference sequence). This CDR3 spans 12 amino acids. Here the CDR3 reads CATSRSAPEAFF. DNA for the CDR3: TGTGCCACCAGCAGAAGTGCACCTGAAGCTTTCTTT.

The chain joins TRBV2 to TRBJ2-1; D remains unclear. CDR3 length equals 11 residues. Looked up from germline, CDR1 is SNHLY and CDR2 is FYNNEI. Trimming cost V 4 bases and J 9 bases, with 7 bases left between them. In DNA form, the CDR3 reads TGTGCCAGCAGTGCCCTAGGTGAGCAGTTCTTC. Its protein is CASSALGEQFF.

This clonotype occurred many times. With a much larger clone just one base away, this may be a read error. This rearrangement joins TRBV10-3 to TRBJ2-1; a weak D match, TRBD2 (6 bases). CDR3 length: 17 residues. Trimming shortened V by 3 bases and J by 2 bases, and 17 bases separated the two germline ends. Germline CDR1 and CDR2: ENHRY and SYGVKD. CDR3 sequence reads: CAISDWGELAPYNEQFF. The CDR3 nucleotides read TGTGCCATCAGTGATTGGGGGGAACTTGCCCCCTACAATGAGCAGTTCTTC.

V usage is TRBV6-1 and J usage is TRBJ1-2; 7 bases map to TRBD1. This CDR3 has 14 amino acids. Germline V gene lookup returns CDR1 MNHNS and CDR2 SASEGT. V was clipped by 7 bases and J by 6 bases; unmatched bases: 11. The CDR3: CASTALDRENGYTF. The CDR3 bases are TGTGCCAGCACTGCACTCGACAGGGAAAATGGCTACACCTTC.

The V gene is TRBV10-3, the J gene TRBJ1-1; D unclear. The CDR3 is 14 residues long. V gave up 4 bases and J gave up 1 base, with 10 bases separating them. Germline V gives CDR1 ENHRY, CDR2 SYGVKD. The CDR3 bases are TGTGCCATCAGTGCGCGGCAGACGAACACTGAAGCTTTCTTT. Its protein product is CAISARQTNTEAFF.

This clonotype was seen more than once but under ten times. V and J are TRBV10-2 and TRBJ2-7; no clear D. Germline loops: CDR1 WSHSY, CDR2 SAAADI. V dropped 2 bases and J dropped 5 bases, with 10 bases sitting between them. CDR3 length: 13 amino acids. CDR3 sequence reads: CASSEADWDEQYF. CDR3 sequence (DNA): TGCGCCAGCAGTGAGGCCGATTGGGACGAGCAGTACTTC.

This clonotype was counted many times. The chain recombines TRBV6-1 with TRBJ2-7; 8 nucleotides match TRBD2. This CDR3 is 14 amino acids long. Per the germline V gene, CDR1 is MNHNS and CDR2 is SASEGT. V was pared by 7 bases and J by 5 bases, with 10 bases of the junction left unmatched. Here the CDR3 DNA reads TGTGCCAGCAAGGGGGGGACTAGTTGGGACGAGCAGTACTTC. Translation: CASKGGTSWDEQYF.

In this sample, this clonotype turned up a few times. This sequence joins TRBV7-3 and TRBJ2-1; D is undetermined. The germline V and J ends were trimmed by 5 bases and 8 bases, with 10 bases remaining between them. The CDR3 covers 12 residues. Germline V gene data show CDR1 as SGHTA and CDR2 as FQGTGA. The CDR3 bases are TGTGCCAGCAGCAATAGCTTCCATGAGCAGTTCTTC. It encodes CASSNSFHEQFF. The variable domain in full, completed from reference TRBV7-3 and TRBJ2-1, reads GAGVSQTPSNKVTEKGKYVELRCDPISGHTALYWYRQSLGQGPEFLIYFQGTGAADDSGLPNDRFFAVRPEGSVSTLKIQRTERGDSAVYLCASSNSFHEQFFGPGTRLTVL.

This chain joins TRBV9 and TRBJ1-1; D remains unclear. The CDR3 spans 13 residues. Trimming left V 4 bases short and J 2 bases short, with 9 bases between. Germline values: CDR1 SGDLS, CDR2 YYNGEE. CDR3 residues: CASSFHINTEAFF. The DNA for the CDR3 is TGTGCCAGCAGCTTCCACATCAACACTGAAGCTTTCTTT.

The V and J genes are TRBV24-1 and TRBJ1-1, with 7 bases aligning to TRBD1. The CDR3 is made up of 13 amino acids. Unmatched junction bases numbered 2, after V lost 7 bases and J lost 1 base. CDR1 is KGHDR and CDR2 is SFDVKD in the germline V gene. CDR3 sequence reads: CATRTGANTEAFF. Written as DNA, the CDR3 is TGTGCCACCAGAACAGGGGCGAACACTGAAGCTTTCTTT.

The rearrangement uses TRBV20-1 and TRBJ1-1; no clear D gene. The germline CDR1 and CDR2 sequences are DFQATT and SNEGSKA (reference sequence). CDR3 size: 13 residues. V lost 0 bases and J 2 bases, leaving 7 bases between the germline ends. The CDR3 is CSAREDGNTEAFF. DNA for the CDR3: TGCAGTGCTAGAGAAGACGGTAACACTGAAGCTTTCTTT.

CDR3 coding DNA: TGTGCCACCGGTACGGCTTCAAGGTCCTCTGGGGCCAACGTCCTGACTTTC. This encodes CATGTASRSSGANVLTF. The chain employs TRBV24-1 and TRBJ2-6; D is undetermined. Trimming took off 9 bases at V and 0 bases at J, with 17 bases between the two ends. CDR1 is KGHDR and CDR2 is SFDVKD in the germline V gene. This CDR3 is built from 17 residues.

This clonotype turned up a few times. The chain carries TRBV7-9 and TRBJ1-6; D is perhaps TRBD1 (5 bases). Deletions cut 6 bases from V and 6 bases from J, with 15 bases between. The germline V gene has CDR1 SEHNR and CDR2 FQNEAQ (reference sequence). The CDR3 is 15 amino acids. The CDR3 DNA reads as TGTGCCAGCAGTCACACGACAGAGCCTAATTCACCCCTCCACTTT. Encoded protein: CASSHTTEPNSPLHF.

The chain couples TRBV3-1 to TRBJ1-1, with D hard to call. The CDR3 runs to 12 residues. Germline V lookup: CDR1 LGHDT, CDR2 YNNKEL (reference sequence). Trimming removed 5 bases from V and 10 bases from J, with 14 bases in between. CDR3 region: CASSDGRRRAFF. The CDR3 DNA reads TGTGCCAGCAGCGACGGCCGTCGACGAGCTTTCTTT.

Concerning this clonotype itself: Compared with germline, one end of the junction differs, possibly owing to a read error. V gene TRBV24-1 combines with J gene TRBJ2-1; unclear D gene. Looked up from germline, CDR1 is KGHDR and CDR2 is SFDVKD. The CDR3 is 15 residues long. CDR3 in DNA: TGTGCCACCGGTGAAAGAGGAGTCACCCGCAATGAGCAGTTCTTC. This gives the protein CATGERGVTRNEQFF.

A few counts support this clonotype. The chain couples TRBV24-1 to TRBJ1-4, with D unresolved. Trimming removed 4 bases at V and 0 bases at J, with 8 bases between. The CDR3 runs to 15 residues. Germline CDR1 reads KGHDR; CDR2 reads SFDVKD. This CDR3 reads CATSEGSATNEKLFF. The CDR3 bases are TGTGCCACCAGTGAGGGATCCGCAACTAATGAAAAACTGTTTTTT.

This clonotype was observed a handful of times. The chain links TRBV28 to TRBJ1-1; tentatively, D is TRBD1 (5 bases). The CDR3 is 14 residues long. Trimming left V 7 bases short and J 2 bases short, with 14 bases between. Germline CDR1 and CDR2: MDHEN and SYDVKM. The CDR3 DNA is TGTGCCAGCACCCTCGGGGGATTAAACACTGAAGCTTTCTTT. Its translation: CASTLGGLNTEAFF.

V gene TRBV7-6 combines with J gene TRBJ2-7, with no clear D. The CDR3 covers 12 residues. The V gene's germline CDR1 is SGHVS and CDR2 FNYEAQ. Trimming cost V 1 base and J 5 bases, with 6 bases left between them. For the CDR3, the DNA is TGTGCCAGCAGCTTAGATGTGGACGAGCAGTACTTC. Encoded protein: CASSLDVDEQYF.

Notes on this clonotype: The junction departs from germline at one end; a sequencing error may be responsible. The chain recombines TRBV10-3 with TRBJ1-2; 7 nucleotides line up with TRBD1. From germline, CDR1 is ENHRY and CDR2 SYGVKD. The CDR3 covers 15 residues. The CDR3 sequence is CASSFNQQGKYGYTF. The CDR3 DNA reads TGTGCCAGCAGTTTCAATCAACAGGGGAAATATGGCTACACCTTC.

This clonotype was observed many times. This chain joins TRBV6-1 and TRBJ2-3; tentative D call: TRBD1 (6 bases). V gave up 6 bases and J gave up 0 bases, with 7 bases separating them. The CDR3 has 13 amino acids. Germline CDR1 reads MNHNS; CDR2 reads SASEGT. The CDR3 DNA sequence: TGTGCCAGCAGGGACAGTAGCACAGATACGCAGTATTTT. It yields the protein CASRDSSTDTQYF.

The chain links TRBV5-1 to TRBJ1-1, with 8 bases matching TRBD1. Germline assignment: CDR1 SGHRS and CDR2 YFSETQ. This CDR3 has 14 amino acids. V was pared by 6 bases and J by 4 bases, with 8 bases of the junction left unmatched. The CDR3 DNA sequence: TGCGCCAGCAACAAAGACAGGGGAGGCACTGAAGCTTTCTTT. This gives the protein CASNKDRGGTEAFF. The complete variable domain, with remaining parts taken from reference TRBV5-1 and TRBJ1-1, reads KAGVTQTPRYLIKTRGQQVTLSCSPISGHRSVSWYQQTPGQGLQFLFEYFSETQRNKGNFPGRFSGRQFSNSRSEMNVSTLELGDSALYLCASNKDRGGTEAFFGQGTRLTVV.

This clonotype showed up just a few times. The V call is TRBV18, the J call TRBJ1-4; 7 positions match TRBD1. This CDR3 comprises 16 residues. With 2 bases clipped from V and 4 bases from J, the junction kept 7 bases outside the gene matches. Germline V gene lookup returns CDR1 KGHSH and CDR2 LQKENI. The CDR3 region is CASSPKRDSLNEKLFF. DNA of the CDR3: TGTGCCAGCTCACCAAAGCGGGACAGCCTTAATGAAAAACTGTTTTTT. The whole variable domain, filled in from reference TRBV18 and TRBJ1-4, reads NAGVMQNPRHLVRRRGQEARLRCSPMKGHSHVYWYRQLPEEGLKFMVYLQKENIIDESGMPKERFSAEFPKEGPSILRIQQVVRGDSAAYFCASSPKRDSLNEKLFFGSGTQLSVL.

This clonotype was recorded once. One end of the junction is discordant with germline, which a read error may explain. The gene calls are TRBV5-4 and TRBJ2-5; 7 positions match TRBD2. The CDR3 totals 19 residues. CDR1 is SGHNT and CDR2 is YYREEE in the germline V gene (reference sequence). The CDR3 loop is CACSLAHLGGGNLRETQYF. The CDR3 nucleotides read TGTGCCTGCAGCTTGGCTCATCTTGGCGGGGGTAATTTAAGAGAGACCCAGTACTTC.

In this sample, this clonotype turned up many times. The chain combines TRBV7-2 with TRBJ2-7; TRBD2 matches 7 bases. This CDR3 region has 14 residues. Germline lookup yields CDR1 SGHTA and CDR2 FQGNSA. V shed 4 bases, J shed 1 base, and the junction held 4 bases outside the gene matches. The CDR3 here is CASSSSGASYEQYF. The CDR3 bases are TGTGCCAGCAGCTCAAGCGGGGCTTCCTACGAGCAGTACTTC.

This rearrangement joins TRBV15 to TRBJ2-6; D could derive from TRBD1 or TRBD2 (5 bases each). The germline V gene encodes CDR1 LNHNV and CDR2 YYDKDF (reference sequence). The V end lost 3 bases, the J end lost 2 bases, and 14 bases lay between the germline ends. This CDR3 has 17 amino acids. In nucleotides, the CDR3 is TGTGCCACCAGCAGGAGAGGGGCTACCGCTGGGGCCAACGTCCTGACTTTC. Translated: CATSRRGATAGANVLTF.